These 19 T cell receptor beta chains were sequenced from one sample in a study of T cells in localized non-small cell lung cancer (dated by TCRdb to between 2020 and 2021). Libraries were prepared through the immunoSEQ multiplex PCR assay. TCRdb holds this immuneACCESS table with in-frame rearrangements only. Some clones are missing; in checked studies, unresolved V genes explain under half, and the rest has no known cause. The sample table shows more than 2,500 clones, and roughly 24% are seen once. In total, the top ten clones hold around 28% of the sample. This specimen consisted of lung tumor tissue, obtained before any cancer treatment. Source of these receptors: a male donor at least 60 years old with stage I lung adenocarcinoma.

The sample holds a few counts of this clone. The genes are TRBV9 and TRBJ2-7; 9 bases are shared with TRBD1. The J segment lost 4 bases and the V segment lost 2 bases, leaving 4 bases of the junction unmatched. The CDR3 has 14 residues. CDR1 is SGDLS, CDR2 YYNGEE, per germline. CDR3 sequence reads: CASSVGTGMYEQYF. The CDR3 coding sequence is TGTGCCAGCAGCGTGGGGACAGGGATGTACGAGCAGTACTTC. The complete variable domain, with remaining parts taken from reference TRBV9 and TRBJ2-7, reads DSGVTQTPKHLITATGQRVTLRCSPRSGDLSVYWYQQSLDQGLQFLIQYYNGEERAKGNILERFSAQQFPDLHSELNLSSLELGDSALYFCASSVGTGMYEQYFGPGTRLTVT.

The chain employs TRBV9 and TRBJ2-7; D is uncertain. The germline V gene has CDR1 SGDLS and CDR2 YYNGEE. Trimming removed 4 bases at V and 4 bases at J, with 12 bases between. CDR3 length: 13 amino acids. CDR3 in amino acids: CASSPPETYEQYF. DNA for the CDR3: TGTGCCAGCAGCCCCCCAGAAACTTACGAGCAGTACTTC.

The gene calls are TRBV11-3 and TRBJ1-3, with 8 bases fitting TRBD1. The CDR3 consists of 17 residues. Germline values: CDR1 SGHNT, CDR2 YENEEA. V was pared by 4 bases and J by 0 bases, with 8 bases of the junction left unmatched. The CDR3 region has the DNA TGTGCCAGCAGCTCGGGACAGGTAGCATACTCTGGAAACACCATATATTTT. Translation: CASSSGQVAYSGNTIYF.

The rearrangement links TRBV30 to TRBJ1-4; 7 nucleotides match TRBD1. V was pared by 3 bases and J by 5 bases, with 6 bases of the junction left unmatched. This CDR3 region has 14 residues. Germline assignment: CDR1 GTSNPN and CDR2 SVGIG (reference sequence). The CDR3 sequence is CAWSDRAVNEKLFF. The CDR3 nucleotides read TGTGCCTGGAGCGACAGGGCGGTAAATGAAAAACTGTTTTTT.

This CDR3 reads CASSLEVWTSRSTDTQYF. Here the CDR3 DNA reads TGTGCCAGCAGCTTGGAAGTCTGGACAAGCCGGAGCACAGATACGCAGTATTTT. V usage is TRBV11-3 and J usage is TRBJ2-3, with a tentative D call TRBD1 (5 bases). The CDR3 totals 18 residues. V was shortened by 3 bases and J by 0 bases, with 19 bases between the two germline ends. Germline V gene sequence: CDR1 SGHNT, CDR2 YENEEA.

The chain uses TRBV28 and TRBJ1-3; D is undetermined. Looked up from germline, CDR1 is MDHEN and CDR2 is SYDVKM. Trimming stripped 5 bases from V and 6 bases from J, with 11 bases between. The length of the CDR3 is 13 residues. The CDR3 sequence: CASSEEFTNTIYF. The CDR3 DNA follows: TGTGCCAGCAGTGAGGAGTTCACAAACACCATATATTTT.

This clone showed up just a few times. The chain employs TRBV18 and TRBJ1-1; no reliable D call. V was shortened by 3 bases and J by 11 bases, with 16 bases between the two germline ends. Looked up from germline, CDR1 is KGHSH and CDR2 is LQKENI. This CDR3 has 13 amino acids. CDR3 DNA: TGTGCCAGCTCACCCACCGCTCAGTGGGAGGCTTTCTTT. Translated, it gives CASSPTAQWEAFF.

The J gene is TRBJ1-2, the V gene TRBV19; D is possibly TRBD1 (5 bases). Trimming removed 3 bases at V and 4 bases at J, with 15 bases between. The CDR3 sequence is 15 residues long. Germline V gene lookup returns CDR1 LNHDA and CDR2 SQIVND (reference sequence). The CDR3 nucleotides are TGTGCCAGTAGTATCCAGGGAGACGTAGGCTATGGCTACACCTTC. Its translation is CASSIQGDVGYGYTF.

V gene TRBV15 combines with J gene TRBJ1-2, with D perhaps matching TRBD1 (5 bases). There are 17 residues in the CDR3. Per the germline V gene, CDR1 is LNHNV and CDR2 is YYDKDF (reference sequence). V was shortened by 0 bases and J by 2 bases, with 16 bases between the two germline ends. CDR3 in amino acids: CATSREAGTYENYGYTF. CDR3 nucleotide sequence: TGTGCCACCAGCAGAGAGGCGGGGACTTACGAAAACTATGGCTACACCTTC.

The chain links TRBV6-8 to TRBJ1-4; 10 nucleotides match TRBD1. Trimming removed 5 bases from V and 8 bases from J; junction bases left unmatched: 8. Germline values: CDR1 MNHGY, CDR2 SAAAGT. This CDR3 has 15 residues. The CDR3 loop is CASSPGQGGMEKLFF. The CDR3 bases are TGTGCCAGCAGTCCAGGACAGGGGGGAATGGAAAAACTGTTTTTT.

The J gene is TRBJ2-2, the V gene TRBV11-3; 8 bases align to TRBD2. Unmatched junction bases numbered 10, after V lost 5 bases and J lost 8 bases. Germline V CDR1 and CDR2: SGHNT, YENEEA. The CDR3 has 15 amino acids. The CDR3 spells CASSRAGASSGELFF. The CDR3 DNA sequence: TGTGCCAGCAGCCGAGCGGGGGCCTCTTCAGGGGAGCTGTTTTTT.

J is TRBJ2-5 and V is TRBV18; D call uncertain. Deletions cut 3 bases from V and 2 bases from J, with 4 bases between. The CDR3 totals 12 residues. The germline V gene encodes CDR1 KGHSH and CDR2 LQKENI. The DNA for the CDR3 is TGTGCCAGCTCACCGGGGCAAGAGACCCAGTACTTC. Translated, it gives CASSPGQETQYF.

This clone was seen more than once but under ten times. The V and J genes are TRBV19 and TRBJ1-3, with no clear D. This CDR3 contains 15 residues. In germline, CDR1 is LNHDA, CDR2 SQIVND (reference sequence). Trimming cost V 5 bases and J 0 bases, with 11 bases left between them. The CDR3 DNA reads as TGTGCCAGTAGTTCCGGCAGCGACTCTGGAAACACCATATATTTT. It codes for CASSSGSDSGNTIYF.

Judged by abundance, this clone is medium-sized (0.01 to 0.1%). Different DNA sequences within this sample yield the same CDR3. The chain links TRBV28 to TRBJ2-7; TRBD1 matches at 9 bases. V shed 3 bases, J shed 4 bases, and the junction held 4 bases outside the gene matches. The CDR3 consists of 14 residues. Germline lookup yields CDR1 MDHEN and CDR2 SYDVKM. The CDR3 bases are TGTGCCAGCAGTTTGGGACAGGGAGGATACGAGCAGTACTTC. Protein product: CASSLGQGGYEQYF.

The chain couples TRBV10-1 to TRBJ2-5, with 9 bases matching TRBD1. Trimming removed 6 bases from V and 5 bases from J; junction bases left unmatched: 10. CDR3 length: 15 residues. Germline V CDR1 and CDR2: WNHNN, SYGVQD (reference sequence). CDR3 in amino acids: CASSPHRGRRETQYF. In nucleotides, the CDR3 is TGCGCCAGCAGCCCTCACAGGGGGCGCAGGGAGACCCAGTACTTC.

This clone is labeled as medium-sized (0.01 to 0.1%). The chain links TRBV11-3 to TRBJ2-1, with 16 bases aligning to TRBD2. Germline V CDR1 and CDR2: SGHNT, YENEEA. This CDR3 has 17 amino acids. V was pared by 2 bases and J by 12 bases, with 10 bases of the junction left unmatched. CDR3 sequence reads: CASSLSGLAGGPAGQFF. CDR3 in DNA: TGTGCCAGCAGCTTATCGGGACTAGCGGGGGGGCCGGCAGGGCAGTTCTTC. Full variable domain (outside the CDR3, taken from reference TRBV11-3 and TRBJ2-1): EAGVVQSPRYKIIEKKQPVAFWCNPISGHNTLYWYLQNLGQGPELLIRYENEEAVDDSQLPKDRFSAERLKGVDSTLKIQPAELGDSAVYLCASSLSGLAGGPAGQFFGPGTRLTVL.

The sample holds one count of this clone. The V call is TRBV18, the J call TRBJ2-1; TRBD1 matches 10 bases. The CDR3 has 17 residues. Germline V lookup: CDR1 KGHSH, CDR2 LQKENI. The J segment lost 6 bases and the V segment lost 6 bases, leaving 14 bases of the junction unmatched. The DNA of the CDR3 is TGTGCCAGCTCCCAAGGGACAGGGGCCAGCAATGTCAATGAGCAGTTCTTC. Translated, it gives CASSQGTGASNVNEQFF.

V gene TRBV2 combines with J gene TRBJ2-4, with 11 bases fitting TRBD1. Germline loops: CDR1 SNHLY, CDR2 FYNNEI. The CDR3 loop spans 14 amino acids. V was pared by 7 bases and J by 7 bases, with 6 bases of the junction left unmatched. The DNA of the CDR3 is TGTGCCAGCAACCCCCGGACAGGGGGCAACATTCAGTACTTC. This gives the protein CASNPRTGGNIQYF.

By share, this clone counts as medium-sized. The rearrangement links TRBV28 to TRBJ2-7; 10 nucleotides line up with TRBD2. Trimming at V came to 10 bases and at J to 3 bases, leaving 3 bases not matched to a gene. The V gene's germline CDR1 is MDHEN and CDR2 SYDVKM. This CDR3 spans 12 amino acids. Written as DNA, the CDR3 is TGTGCCACCTGGACTAGCGGCTACGAGCAGTACTTC. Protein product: CATWTSGYEQYF.